The 10 T cell receptor beta chains presented below share a single source sample, sequenced in a study of blood T cell repertoires in COVID-19. TCRdb's copy holds only in-frame clones and misses some; the assay was immunoSEQ multiplex PCR. Found here are about 98,000 clones, about 89% of them singletons; the top ten hold 10%. Sequences were obtained from peripheral blood. These receptor sequences come from a man aged 45-65 years with acute or convalescent COVID-19.

This CDR3 reads CASSESGQGYGYTF. The CDR3 DNA sequence: TGTGCCAGCAGTGAATCAGGACAGGGTTATGGCTACACCTTC. The rearrangement joins TRBV6-1 to TRBJ1-2, with TRBD1 matching 8 bases. V gave up 2 bases and J gave up 5 bases; unmatched junction bases: 4. Germline loops: CDR1 MNHNS, CDR2 SASEGT. CDR3 length equals 14 residues.

J is TRBJ1-3 and V is TRBV9; D is perhaps TRBD1 (5 bases). With 4 bases removed from V and 2 bases from J, the gap between germline ends came to 13 bases. The CDR3 is 15 amino acids. Germline values: CDR1 SGDLS, CDR2 YYNGEE. The CDR3 DNA follows: TGTGCCAGCAGCCCCGGAGGAGGGGCTGGAAACACCATATATTTT. This translates into CASSPGGGAGNTIYF.

The genes are TRBV4-1 and TRBJ2-5; 9 positions agree with TRBD2. Germline V gives CDR1 MGHRA, CDR2 YSYEKL. The CDR3 runs to 19 residues. Trimming cost V 0 bases and J 1 base; bases outside gene matches: 12. The CDR3 region has the DNA TGCGCCAGCAGCCAAGAAATGCAGGGTAGCGGGAGAATCCAAGAGACCCAGTACTTC. Residues: CASSQEMQGSGRIQETQYF.

The rearrangement links TRBV19 to TRBJ1-2; 7 bases agree with TRBD1. The CDR3 totals 13 residues. CDR1 is LNHDA, CDR2 SQIVND, per germline (reference sequence). After removal of 7 bases from V and 6 bases from J, the junction contained 8 bases not matched to a gene. The CDR3: CASTRTGVDGYTF. The CDR3 nucleotides are TGTGCCAGTACCAGGACAGGAGTGGATGGCTACACCTTC. Combining the CDR3 with reference TRBV19 and TRBJ1-2 gives the whole variable domain DGGITQSPKYLFRKEGQNVTLSCEQNLNHDAMYWYRQDPGQGLRLIYYSQIVNDFQKGDIAEGYSVSREKKESFPLTVTSAQKNPTAFYLCASTRTGVDGYTFGSGTRLTVV.

This clone was found once. The chain combines TRBV24-1 with TRBJ2-1; 9 nucleotides agree with TRBD2. Germline CDR1 reads KGHDR; CDR2 reads SFDVKD. The CDR3 totals 13 residues. The V segment lost 10 bases and the J segment 8 bases; nucleotides outside the gene matches: 8. This chain's CDR3 is CATVAGVVDEQFF. The CDR3 nucleotides are TGTGCCACTGTAGCGGGAGTTGTCGATGAGCAGTTCTTC.

DNA for the CDR3: TGCGCCAGCAGTGAGTCCGTTTTATTCTACAATGAGCAGTTCTTC. Its protein is CASSESVLFYNEQFF. The chain couples TRBV10-2 to TRBJ2-1, with D uncertain. V was cut by 0 bases and J by 3 bases, with 9 bases left in between. CDR1 and CDR2 (germline): WSHSY, SAAADI. This CDR3 is built from 15 residues.

The CDR3 is CASKRGQGAEKLFF. The CDR3, as DNA: TGTGCCAGCAAAAGGGGGCAGGGAGCTGAAAAACTGTTTTTT. The chain has TRBV6-5 and TRBJ1-4, with 7 bases fitting TRBD1. Per germline, CDR1 MNHEY and CDR2 SVGAGI. Germline trimming cut 7 bases from V and 7 bases from J; bases unmatched to any gene: 9. This CDR3 is 14 amino acids long.

This sequence joins TRBV12-5 and TRBJ1-1; D possibly corresponds to TRBD1 (5 bases). This CDR3 is built from 15 residues. Germline V lookup: CDR1 LGHNT, CDR2 FRNRAP. Trimming removed 6 bases from V and 1 base from J, with 15 bases in between. In nucleotides, the CDR3 is TGTGCTAGTGGCCCAGGGACTCTCTCGAACACTGAAGCTTTCTTT. Its protein product is CASGPGTLSNTEAFF.

This chain links TRBV19 with TRBJ2-3, with 11 bases aligning to TRBD1. J was trimmed by 6 bases and V by 6 bases; bases with no gene match: 8. The germline V gene has CDR1 LNHDA and CDR2 SQIVND (reference sequence). The CDR3 is 15 residues long. This chain's CDR3 is CASRDGQGAGDTQYF. DNA for the CDR3: TGTGCCAGTAGGGATGGACAGGGGGCAGGGGATACGCAGTATTTT.

As to this clone: One end of the junction is discordant with germline, which a read error may explain. The CDR3 here is CASSLVPGGGTGELFF. CDR3 DNA sequence: TGTGCTAGCAGCTTAGTCCCAGGGGGCGGGACCGGGGAGCTGTTTTTT. This rearrangement joins TRBV7-7 to TRBJ2-2; 8 nucleotides align to TRBD1. CDR3 length: 16 amino acids. Germline loops: CDR1 SSHAT, CDR2 FNYEAQ (reference sequence).